This TCR beta chain was obtained from a study of T-cell memory formation after mild COVID-19. One entry per CDR3 protein, called by TCRdb with MiXCR from the 5' RACE reads. In the table there are under 450,000 distinct CDR3 sequences, more than 20% of which are singletons. The CDR3 covers 16 residues. Germline-derived CDR1 and CDR2 are SGHVS and FNYEAQ. V lost 6 bases to trimming and J lost 0 bases, with 16 bases between them. This clonotype was observed a handful of times. The chain links TRBV7-6 to TRBJ2-3; tentative D call: TRBD1 (6 bases). This sequence originates from an adult woman who had mild COVID-19 (a few samples of this study predate the infection). Cell type and time point are not known. Sequenced material: PBMCs or a T cell subset sorted from them (not recorded which). The CDR3 loop is CASRPKTGASTDTQYF. CDR3 nucleotides: TGTGCCAGCAGACCTAAGACAGGAGCTAGCACAGATACGCAGTATTTT.